This TCR beta chain derives from a study of vaccination effects on CD4 cells after COVID-19. Study context: Each participant was administered two doses of either the BNT162b2 or the mRNA-1273 vaccine.

For this clone: Its antigen is currently unknown. The junction departs from the called germline gene at one end, perhaps through a read error.

Data came from immunoSEQ multiplex PCR; TCRdb stores just in-frame clones and leaves some out. The data hold more than 45,000 clones, with approximately 73% observed a single time. This CDR3 comprises 12 residues. Germline-derived CDR1 and CDR2 are SNHLY and FYNNEI. Study-wide findings and caveats: Marked clonal contraction was seen in infection- and vaccine-induced clones late after vaccination.

Viral peptide pool expansion of antigen-specific CD4+ T cells preceded sequencing in the ViraFEST assay. Investigators separated out CD4+ T cells once more than nine days of culture had passed. According to PCR results, the person was infected with SARS-CoV-2 between March and December 2020. Serving as negative control culture was an HIV-1 Nef peptide pool. Half-medium replacement with IL-2 medium occurred on days 3 and 7. This chain links TRBV2 with TRBJ2-4, with D possibly being TRBD2 (6 bases). The TCR sequence derives from a human donor who had a prior SARS-CoV-2 infection. This sample comprised CD4+ T cells from PBMCs cultured with HIV peptides, obtained before COVID-19 vaccination. As to subset: HIV-1 Nef peptide pool negative control/reference culture. DNA for the CDR3: TGTGCCAGCAGTGAAAGCGCACTAGCTTTTCAGTTC. Protein: CASSESALAFQF.